The next 2 T cell receptor beta chains were all read from a single sample in a study of T cells in tumors after PD-1 blockade. TCRdb's copy holds only in-frame clones and misses some; the assay was immunoSEQ multiplex PCR. The data contain 60,000 to 65,000 clones, approximately 74% of them singletons. The sequencing here drew on PBMCs, taken after anti-PD-1 treatment. These receptor sequences come from a human donor with basal cell carcinoma.

The V call is TRBV29-1, the J call TRBJ2-5; 7 bases align to TRBD1. Trimming at V came to 3 bases and at J to 1 base, leaving 5 bases not matched to a gene. Germline assignment: CDR1 SQVTM and CDR2 ANQGSEA. The CDR3 loop spans 14 amino acids. The CDR3 coding sequence is TGCAGCGTTGAGATCGACAGGGTCCAAGAGACCCAGTACTTC. Amino acid sequence: CSVEIDRVQETQYF.

This CDR3 is CASSFNRDTGANVLTF. The CDR3 bases are TGCGCCAGCAGCTTCAACAGGGACACTGGGGCCAACGTCCTGACTTTC. V usage is TRBV5-1 and J usage is TRBJ2-6; D may be TRBD1 (6 bases). CDR1 is SGHRS and CDR2 is YFSETQ in the germline V gene. This CDR3 contains 16 residues. V was pared by 2 bases and J by 2 bases, with 11 bases between.